The 14 T cell receptor beta chains presented below share a single source sample, sequenced in a study of patients and donors after allogeneic stem cell transplantation. TCRdb re-called the RT-PCR reads with MiXCR, one entry per CDR3 protein. In the table there are tens of thousands of distinct CDR3 sequences, less than 30% of which are singletons. Specimen: blood, either unsorted or a sorted T cell fraction (not recorded which). The receptors originated from a human donor who was either an allogeneic HSCT recipient or a stem cell or donor lymphocyte infusion donor (not recorded which). It is not recorded whose cells these are; they may come from a transplant donor.

This clonotype has at least ten counts. CDR3 DNA sequence: TGTGCCACCAGTGACCCCGCTGGACAGGGCTACTATGGCTACACCTTC. This translates into CATSDPAGQGYYGYTF. The chain uses TRBV24-1 and TRBJ1-2, with 8 bases aligning to TRBD1. The germline V gene encodes CDR1 KGHDR and CDR2 SFDVKD. The CDR3 is made up of 16 amino acids. Trimming took 4 bases from V and 3 from J; bases not matched to a gene: 9.

The chain recombines TRBV4-1 with TRBJ2-7; 11 bases line up with TRBD1. Germline lookup yields CDR1 MGHRA and CDR2 YSYEKL. The CDR3 runs 16 residues. The junction had 3 bases not matched to a gene; V was cut back by 0 bases and J by 2 bases. CDR3 bases: TGCGCCAGCAGCCAAGATCGGACAGGGGGCCCCTACGAGCAGTACTTC. Amino acids: CASSQDRTGGPYEQYF.

The chain carries TRBV10-3 and TRBJ1-1, with D uncertain. The CDR3 runs 12 residues. The germline V and J ends were trimmed by 3 bases and 6 bases, with 8 bases remaining between them. The germline gives CDR1 ENHRY, CDR2 SYGVKD. The DNA for the CDR3 is TGTGCCATCAGTGAAACGATGTCTGAAGCTTTCTTT. Encoded protein: CAISETMSEAFF.

The chain uses TRBV5-1 and TRBJ1-5; 10 positions match TRBD1. CDR3 size: 16 residues. The germline gives CDR1 SGHRS, CDR2 YFSETQ. Trimming removed 2 bases from V and 3 bases from J; junction bases left unmatched: 5. The CDR3 sequence is CASSLGTGDFNQPQHF. CDR3 bases: TGCGCCAGCAGCTTAGGGACAGGGGACTTCAATCAGCCCCAGCATTTT. Based on the CDR3 plus reference TRBV5-1 and TRBJ1-5, the full variable domain is KAGVTQTPRYLIKTRGQQVTLSCSPISGHRSVSWYQQTPGQGLQFLFEYFSETQRNKGNFPGRFSGRQFSNSRSEMNVSTLELGDSALYLCASSLGTGDFNQPQHFGDGTRLSIL.

This clonotype was detected only a few times. The V call is TRBV12-3 or TRBV12-4, the J call TRBJ1-1; D perhaps matches TRBD1 (5 bases). The V end lost 5 bases, the J end lost 0 bases, and 13 bases lay between the germline ends. The CDR3 runs 15 residues. The CDR3 spells CASSPGTGMNTEAFF. Written as DNA, the CDR3 is TGTGCCAGCAGTCCCGGGACGGGGATGAACACTGAAGCTTTCTTT.

The V call is TRBV7-3, the J call TRBJ2-1, with D maybe TRBD1 (6 bases). Germline V gene data show CDR1 as SGHTA and CDR2 as FQGTGA. V lost 5 bases and J 0 bases, leaving 26 bases between the germline ends. The CDR3 extends over 20 amino acids. The DNA of the CDR3 is TGTGCCAGCAGCCCAGGGGTGCTAGGTGGGAGATTAAGCTCCTACAATGAGCAGTTCTTC. The encoded protein is CASSPGVLGGRLSSYNEQFF.

This clonotype appeared a few times. The rearrangement links TRBV27 to TRBJ1-6; D possibly corresponds to TRBD1 (6 bases). With 4 bases removed from V and 10 bases from J, the gap between germline ends came to 17 bases. The CDR3 is made up of 15 amino acids. The germline gives CDR1 MNHEY, CDR2 SMNVEV (reference sequence). The DNA of the CDR3 is TGTGCCAGCAGTTCAGGACAGCTACCGCGATCACCCCTCCACTTT. This gives the protein CASSSGQLPRSPLHF.

The CDR3 region is CSARSGAGELFF. The CDR3 DNA reads as TGCAGTGCTAGGTCGGGAGCCGGGGAGCTGTTTTTT. This chain connects TRBV20-1 to TRBJ2-2, with D possibly TRBD2 on 6 matching bases. The V end lost 3 bases, the J end lost 6 bases, and 8 bases lay between the germline ends. Germline CDR1 and CDR2: DFQATT and SNEGSKA (reference sequence). This CDR3 comprises 12 residues.

This clonotype was observed a few times. The chain joins TRBV6-6 to TRBJ1-2; weak D call: TRBD1 (5 bases). The germline V gene has CDR1 MNHNY and CDR2 SVGAGI (reference sequence). With 6 bases removed from V and 7 bases from J, the gap between germline ends came to 24 bases. This CDR3 has 16 amino acids. For the CDR3, the DNA is TGTGCCAGCAGCCGCACGGCCCTTGGGGGATTGAGTGGCTACACCTTC. Residues: CASSRTALGGLSGYTF.

This chain joins TRBV7-2 and TRBJ1-4; D is possibly TRBD1 (5 bases). CDR1 is SGHTA and CDR2 is FQGNSA in the germline V gene. The CDR3 is 14 amino acids. V was shortened by 7 bases and J by 8 bases, with 17 bases between the two germline ends. The CDR3 reads CASTDFRGQEKLFF. CDR3 nucleotide sequence: TGTGCCAGCACCGACTTTAGAGGACAAGAAAAACTGTTTTTT. The entire variable domain, with the rest obtained from reference TRBV7-2 and TRBJ1-4, is as follows: GAGVSQSPSNKVTEKGKDVELRCDPISGHTALYWYRQSLGQGLEFLIYFQGNSAPDKSGLPSDRFSAERTGGSVSTLTIQRTQQEDSAVYLCASTDFRGQEKLFFGSGTQLSVL.

The chain couples TRBV7-9 to TRBJ1-1, with D perhaps TRBD1 (5 bases). This CDR3 has 18 amino acids. Germline V gene sequence: CDR1 SEHNR, CDR2 FQNEAQ (reference sequence). V was clipped by 2 bases and J by 0 bases, with 19 bases between them. CDR3 protein: CASSLPVATDSVNTEAFF. DNA of the CDR3: TGTGCCAGCAGCTTACCGGTAGCGACCGACAGCGTGAACACTGAAGCTTTCTTT.

This clonotype was counted many times. V is TRBV24-1 and J is TRBJ2-1; possibly TRBD1 for D (6 bases). CDR3 length: 14 amino acids. Germline V gives CDR1 KGHDR, CDR2 SFDVKD. V gave up 12 bases and J gave up 4 bases, with 18 bases separating them. CDR3 sequence: CAPYPRDTYNEQFF. Written as DNA, the CDR3 is TGTGCCCCATATCCACGGGACACTTACAATGAGCAGTTCTTC.

This chain joins TRBV7-2 and TRBJ2-3, with D uncertain. This CDR3 region has 15 residues. V was clipped by 1 base and J by 0 bases, with 8 bases between them. Per germline, CDR1 SGHTA and CDR2 FQGNSA. In nucleotides, the CDR3 is TGTGCCAGCAGCTTAGTGGCGGAGAGCACAGATACGCAGTATTTT. This gives the protein CASSLVAESTDTQYF.

The chain couples TRBV6-5 to TRBJ2-2; tentative D call: TRBD2 (6 bases). This CDR3 contains 15 residues. V lost 2 bases and J 5 bases, leaving 12 bases between the germline ends. Germline V lookup: CDR1 MNHEY, CDR2 SVGAGI. CDR3 sequence reads: CASSYLAEGTGELFF. Here the CDR3 DNA reads TGTGCCAGCAGTTACCTTGCGGAGGGTACCGGGGAGCTGTTTTTT.